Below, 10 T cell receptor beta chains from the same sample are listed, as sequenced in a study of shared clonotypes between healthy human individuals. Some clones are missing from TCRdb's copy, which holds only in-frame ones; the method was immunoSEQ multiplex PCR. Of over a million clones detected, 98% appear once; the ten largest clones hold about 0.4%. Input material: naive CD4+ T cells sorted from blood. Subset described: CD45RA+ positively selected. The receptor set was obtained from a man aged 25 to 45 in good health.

The CDR3 region is CASSLGSATSTDTQYF. The DNA of the CDR3 is TGTGCCAGCAGCTTAGGATCCGCTACTAGCACAGATACGCAGTATTTT. The chain links TRBV7-6 to TRBJ2-3; D ambiguous. Trimming removed 1 base from V and 0 bases from J, with 11 bases in between. In germline, CDR1 is SGHVS, CDR2 FNYEAQ. CDR3 length equals 16 residues.

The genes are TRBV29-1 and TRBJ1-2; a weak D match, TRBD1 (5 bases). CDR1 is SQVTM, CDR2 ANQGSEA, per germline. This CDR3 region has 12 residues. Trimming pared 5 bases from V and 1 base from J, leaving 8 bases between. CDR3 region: CSVHDSNYGYTF. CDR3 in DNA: TGCAGCGTTCACGACAGTAACTATGGCTACACCTTC.

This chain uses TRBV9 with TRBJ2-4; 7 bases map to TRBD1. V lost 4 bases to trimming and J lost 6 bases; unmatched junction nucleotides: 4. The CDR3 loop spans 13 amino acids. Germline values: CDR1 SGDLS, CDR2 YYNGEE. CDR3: CASSTRTGNIQYF. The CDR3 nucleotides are TGTGCCAGCAGCACCCGGACAGGAAACATTCAGTACTTC.

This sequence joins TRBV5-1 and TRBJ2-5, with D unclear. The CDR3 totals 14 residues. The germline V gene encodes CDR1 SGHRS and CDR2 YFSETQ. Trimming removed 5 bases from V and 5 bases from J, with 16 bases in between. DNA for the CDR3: TGCGCCAGCAGTCCCCCGCGGTATTCGGAGACCCAGTACTTC. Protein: CASSPPRYSETQYF.

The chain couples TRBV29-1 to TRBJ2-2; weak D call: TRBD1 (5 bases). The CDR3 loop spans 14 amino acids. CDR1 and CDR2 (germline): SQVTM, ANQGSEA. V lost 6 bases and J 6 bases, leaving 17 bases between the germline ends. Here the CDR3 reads CSVRTQGFAGELFF. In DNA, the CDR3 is TGCAGCGTGCGAACGCAGGGATTCGCCGGGGAGCTGTTTTTT.

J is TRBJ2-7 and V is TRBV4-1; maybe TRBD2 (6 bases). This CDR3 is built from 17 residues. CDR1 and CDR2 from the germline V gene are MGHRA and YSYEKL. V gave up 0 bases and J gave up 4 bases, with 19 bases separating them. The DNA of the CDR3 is TGCGCCAGCAGCCAAGATTTTAGGGTCTTGGCGGGATACGAGCAGTACTTC. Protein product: CASSQDFRVLAGYEQYF.

DNA of the CDR3: TGTGCCAGCAGCGTAGGTGGGACGAGTCAGCCCCAGCATTTT. Encoded protein: CASSVGGTSQPQHF. The chain recombines TRBV9 with TRBJ1-5; tentatively, D is TRBD1 (5 bases). Germline V lookup: CDR1 SGDLS, CDR2 YYNGEE. V lost 0 bases, J lost 6 bases, and 10 bases lay in between. The CDR3 has 14 residues.

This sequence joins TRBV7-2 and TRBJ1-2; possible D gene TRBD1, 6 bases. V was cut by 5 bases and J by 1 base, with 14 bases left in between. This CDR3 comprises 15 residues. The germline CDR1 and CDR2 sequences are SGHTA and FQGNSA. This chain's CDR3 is CASSRSGQFNYGYTF. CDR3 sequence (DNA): TGTGCCAGCAGCCGATCAGGACAGTTTAACTATGGCTACACCTTC.

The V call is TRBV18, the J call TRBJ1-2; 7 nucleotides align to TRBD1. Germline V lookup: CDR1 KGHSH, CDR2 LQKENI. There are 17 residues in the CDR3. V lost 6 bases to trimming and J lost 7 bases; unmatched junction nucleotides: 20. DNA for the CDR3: TGTGCCAGCTCCGACCAGGGGACGACAGGGTTTACCCCTGGCTACACCTTC. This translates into CASSDQGTTGFTPGYTF.

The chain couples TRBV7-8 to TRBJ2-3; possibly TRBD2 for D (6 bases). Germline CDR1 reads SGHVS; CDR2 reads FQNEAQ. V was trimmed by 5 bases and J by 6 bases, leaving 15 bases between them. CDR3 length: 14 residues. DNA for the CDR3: TGTGCCAGCAGCCCGGAGGGGAGGAGGGATACGCAGTATTTT. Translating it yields CASSPEGRRDTQYF.